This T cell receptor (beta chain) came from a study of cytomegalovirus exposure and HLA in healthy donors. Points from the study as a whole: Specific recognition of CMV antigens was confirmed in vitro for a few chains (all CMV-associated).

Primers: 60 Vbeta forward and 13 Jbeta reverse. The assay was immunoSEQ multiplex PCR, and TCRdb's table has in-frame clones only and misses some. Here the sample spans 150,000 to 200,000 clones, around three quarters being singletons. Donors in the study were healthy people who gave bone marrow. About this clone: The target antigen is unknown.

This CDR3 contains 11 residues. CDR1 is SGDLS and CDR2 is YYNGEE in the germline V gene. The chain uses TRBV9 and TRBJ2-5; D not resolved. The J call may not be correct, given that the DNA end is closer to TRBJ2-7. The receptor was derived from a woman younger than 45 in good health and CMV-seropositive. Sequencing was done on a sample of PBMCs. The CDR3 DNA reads TGTGCCAGCAGCGCTTCCTACGAGCAGTACTTC. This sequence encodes CASSASYEQYF.